The 23 T cell receptor beta chains in this list originate from one sample, sequenced in a study of blood T cell repertoires in COVID-19. Produced via immunoSEQ multiplex PCR; TCRdb's table is partial and in-frame only. The sample carries tens of thousands of clones, about 87% recorded once. The sample taken for sequencing was peripheral blood. The receptors were sampled from a woman of 80 years or more with active COVID-19.

The V and J genes are TRBV6-5 and TRBJ2-5; 10 bases are shared with TRBD2. Germline V gene data show CDR1 as MNHEY and CDR2 as SVGAGI. This CDR3 has 15 residues. J lost 1 base, V lost 6 bases, and 5 bases had no gene match. This chain's CDR3 is CASSRTSGIQETQYF. Written as DNA, the CDR3 is TGTGCCAGCAGCAGGACTAGCGGCATCCAAGAGACCCAGTACTTC.

The count of this clone is one. The chain's CDR3 is CASSLDLRRYEQYF. The DNA for the CDR3 is TGTGCCAGCAGCCTTGATCTACGTCGATACGAGCAGTACTTC. The chain employs TRBV5-4 and TRBJ2-7, with unresolved D. Per germline, CDR1 SGHNT and CDR2 YYREEE (reference sequence). With 4 bases removed from V and 4 bases from J, the gap between germline ends came to 15 bases. The CDR3 runs 14 residues.

This chain uses TRBV28 with TRBJ1-2, with TRBD1 identical over 7 bases. V shed 7 bases, J shed 6 bases, and the junction held 8 bases outside the gene matches. Germline V gives CDR1 MDHEN, CDR2 SYDVKM. The CDR3 spans 13 residues. The CDR3 region has the DNA TGTGCCAGCAAATTGGACAGGTGGGATGGCTACACCTTC. Amino acids: CASKLDRWDGYTF.

The sample holds one count of this clone. The chain employs TRBV4-1 and TRBJ2-3; 14 bases line up with TRBD2. The CDR3 is made up of 16 amino acids. After removal of 1 base from V and 8 bases from J, the junction contained 5 bases not matched to a gene. The germline V gene has CDR1 MGHRA and CDR2 YSYEKL. The DNA for the CDR3 is TGCGCCAGCAGCCAAGGAAGTGGACTAGCGGGAGGTACGCAGTATTTT. Protein sequence: CASSQGSGLAGGTQYF.

The chain joins TRBV2 to TRBJ2-3; D uncertain. Per germline, CDR1 SNHLY and CDR2 FYNNEI. The CDR3 length is 15 residues. Trimming pared 1 base from V and 0 bases from J, leaving 8 bases between. The DNA for the CDR3 is TGTGCCAGCAGTGAAGGCGTTACTAGCACAGATACGCAGTATTTT. This translates into CASSEGVTSTDTQYF.

The rearrangement uses TRBV7-3 and TRBJ1-1; possible D gene TRBD1, 6 bases. Per the germline V gene, CDR1 is SGHTA and CDR2 is FQGTGA. Trimming stripped 5 bases from V and 8 bases from J, with 21 bases between. This CDR3 region has 15 residues. The CDR3 sequence: CASSPPGGRIWEAFF. CDR3 in DNA: TGTGCCAGCAGCCCCCCGGGGGGGCGGATTTGGGAAGCTTTCTTT.

The rearrangement uses TRBV28 and TRBJ2-7, with 11 bases aligning to TRBD2. V dropped 5 bases and J dropped 4; count of bases not matched to a gene: 7. The CDR3 runs to 15 residues. Germline loops: CDR1 MDHEN, CDR2 SYDVKM. This CDR3 reads CASSPLGLADYEQYF. CDR3 coding DNA: TGTGCCAGCAGTCCCCTGGGACTAGCGGATTACGAGCAGTACTTC.

V and J are TRBV7-9 and TRBJ1-5; D is unclear. V lost 4 bases, J lost 6 bases, and 10 bases lay in between. The CDR3 runs to 13 residues. The germline CDR1 and CDR2 sequences are SEHNR and FQNEAQ (reference sequence). The CDR3 region is CASSSLRGQPQHF. CDR3 sequence (DNA): TGTGCCAGCAGCTCCTTGCGCGGTCAGCCCCAGCATTTT. The entire variable domain, with the rest obtained from reference TRBV7-9 and TRBJ1-5, is as follows: DTGVSQNPRHKITKRGQNVTFRCDPISEHNRLYWYRQTLGQGPEFLTYFQNEAQLEKSRLLSDRFSAERPKGSFSTLEIQRTEQGDSAMYLCASSSLRGQPQHFGDGTRLSIL.

Here the CDR3 reads CASSTPGLGGDTQYF. DNA of the CDR3: TGTGCCAGCAGCACGCCGGGACTAGGAGGAGATACGCAGTATTTT. This chain links TRBV5-6 with TRBJ2-3; 8 nucleotides line up with TRBD2. The CDR3 runs to 15 residues. Trimming at V came to 4 bases and at J to 5 bases, leaving 9 bases not matched to a gene. Germline V gene sequence: CDR1 SGHDT, CDR2 YYEEEE.

The sample holds a few counts of this clone. The sample contains more than one DNA sequence encoding this CDR3. Here the CDR3 reads CASSGPDRGNTGELFF. As DNA, the CDR3 is TGCGCCAGCAGCGGGCCCGACAGGGGGAACACCGGGGAGCTGTTTTTT. This chain uses TRBV5-1 with TRBJ2-2; 8 bases map to TRBD1. The CDR3 runs to 16 residues. With 4 bases clipped from V and 1 base from J, the junction kept 6 bases outside the gene matches. Germline V gene sequence: CDR1 SGHRS, CDR2 YFSETQ.

The chain couples TRBV28 to TRBJ2-7; a weak D match, TRBD1 (5 bases). Trimming removed 2 bases at V and 0 bases at J, with 8 bases between. Germline lookup yields CDR1 MDHEN and CDR2 SYDVKM. The CDR3 sequence is 14 residues long. The CDR3 sequence: CASSLQGNSYEQYF. DNA for the CDR3: TGTGCCAGCAGTTTACAGGGTAACTCCTACGAGCAGTACTTC.

V and J are TRBV7-8 and TRBJ2-7, with a weak D call TRBD2 (5 bases). Trimming removed 8 bases at V and 6 bases at J, with 20 bases between. CDR3 size: 14 residues. CDR1 and CDR2 (germline): SGHVS, FQNEAQ. CDR3 DNA: TGTGCCAGCGCTTCCCCGACGGGAACGAGCGAGCAGTACTTC. Residues: CASASPTGTSEQYF.

The chain has TRBV4-1 and TRBJ1-1; D is undetermined. The CDR3 is 15 residues long. The V end was cut by 0 bases, the J end by 8 bases, with 16 bases between. Germline loops: CDR1 MGHRA, CDR2 YSYEKL. The CDR3: CASSQDSVQSREAFF. CDR3 nucleotide sequence: TGCGCCAGCAGCCAAGATTCAGTACAATCTAGGGAAGCTTTCTTT.

The rearrangement links TRBV19 to TRBJ2-7, with D tentatively TRBD1 (6 bases). Looked up from germline, CDR1 is LNHDA and CDR2 is SQIVND (reference sequence). This CDR3 spans 14 amino acids. The V gene lost 6 bases and the J gene lost 0 bases, with 12 bases spanning the gap. The CDR3 bases are TGTGCCAGTAGGACCGGGACAAGCTCCTACGAGCAGTACTTC. It translates to CASRTGTSSYEQYF. The variable domain in full, completed from reference TRBV19 and TRBJ2-7, reads DGGITQSPKYLFRKEGQNVTLSCEQNLNHDAMYWYRQDPGQGLRLIYYSQIVNDFQKGDIAEGYSVSREKKESFPLTVTSAQKNPTAFYLCASRTGTSSYEQYFGPGTRLTVT.

This chain links TRBV5-1 with TRBJ2-3; 12 bases align to TRBD2. The germline gives CDR1 SGHRS, CDR2 YFSETQ. Trimming removed 0 bases from V and 0 bases from J; junction bases left unmatched: 2. This CDR3 contains 17 residues. The CDR3 here is CASSLDGTSGSTDTQYF. The DNA of the CDR3 is TGCGCCAGCAGCTTGGATGGGACTAGCGGGAGCACAGATACGCAGTATTTT.

The chain employs TRBV10-3 and TRBJ2-1; possible D gene TRBD2, 6 bases. V was pared by 6 bases and J by 4 bases, with 16 bases between. The germline gives CDR1 ENHRY, CDR2 SYGVKD. CDR3 length: 15 amino acids. The CDR3 sequence is CAIRGPEAGYNEQFF. The DNA for the CDR3 is TGTGCCATCAGAGGTCCGGAGGCGGGATACAATGAGCAGTTCTTC.

This rearrangement joins TRBV2 to TRBJ2-7, with 10 bases lining up with TRBD2. CDR3 length: 14 residues. Trimming took 1 base from V and 3 from J; bases not matched to a gene: 0. Germline V CDR1 and CDR2: SNHLY, FYNNEI. CDR3 residues: CASSEGTSGYEQYF. Here the CDR3 DNA reads TGTGCCAGCAGTGAAGGGACTAGCGGCTACGAGCAGTACTTC.

The J gene is TRBJ2-7, the V gene TRBV29-1, with 7 bases matching TRBD1. The CDR3 covers 12 residues. Germline lookup yields CDR1 SQVTM and CDR2 ANQGSEA. V lost 5 bases to trimming and J lost 6 bases; unmatched junction nucleotides: 7. CDR3 region: CSVRQGISEQYF. The CDR3 DNA reads TGCAGCGTTCGACAGGGTATATCCGAGCAGTACTTC.

The chain recombines TRBV5-1 with TRBJ1-5; TRBD1 matches at 7 bases. The V gene's germline CDR1 is SGHRS and CDR2 YFSETQ. Trimming removed 2 bases from V and 3 bases from J; junction bases left unmatched: 5. The CDR3 has 15 residues. CDR3 sequence reads: CASSFQGDVNQPQHF. CDR3 sequence (DNA): TGCGCCAGCAGCTTTCAGGGGGATGTCAATCAGCCCCAGCATTTT.

This chain connects TRBV6-1 to TRBJ2-7; 7 bases are shared with TRBD2. The CDR3 is 16 amino acids. Looked up from germline, CDR1 is MNHNS and CDR2 is SASEGT. J lost 3 bases, V lost 4 bases, and 12 bases had no gene match. The DNA for the CDR3 is TGTGCCAGCAGTGGAGGGGCGGTGGGACTATTCTACGAGCAGTACTTC. Translated, it gives CASSGGAVGLFYEQYF.

The genes are TRBV7-8 and TRBJ2-5, with D possibly matching TRBD2 (6 bases). The V end was cut by 10 bases, the J end by 5 bases, with 20 bases between. The V gene's germline CDR1 is SGHVS and CDR2 FQNEAQ. This CDR3 region has 14 residues. CDR3 nucleotide sequence: TGTGCCACCGAGGGGCTAGCGTCTTCGGAGACCCAGTACTTC. This sequence encodes CATEGLASSETQYF.

The DNA of the CDR3 is TGTGCCAGCAGCCAATGGGACAGGCGGGCTGAAGCTTTCTTT. The encoded protein is CASSQWDRRAEAFF. V is TRBV3-1 (or the pseudogene TRBV3-2) and J is TRBJ1-1; 8 bases match TRBD1. V was pared by 2 bases and J by 6 bases, with 5 bases of the junction left unmatched. The germline V gene has CDR1 LGHDT and CDR2 YNNKEL (reference sequence). The CDR3 length is 14 residues.

The chain couples TRBV24-1 to TRBJ2-1; the match to TRBD2 covers 12 bases. The CDR3 extends over 16 amino acids. The germline V gene has CDR1 KGHDR and CDR2 SFDVKD. V dropped 4 bases and J dropped 4; count of bases not matched to a gene: 4. The CDR3 loop reads CATSETSGSNYNEQFF. The DNA of the CDR3 is TGTGCCACCAGTGAGACTAGCGGGAGTAATTACAATGAGCAGTTCTTC.